The 19 T cell receptor beta chains reported below all come from one sample, sequenced in a study of blood T cell repertoires in COVID-19. This table comes from immunoSEQ multiplex PCR, and its TCRdb copy is limited to in-frame clones, with some not included. In the table there are more than 90,000 clones, about 80% of which are singletons. Sequencing was done on a sample of peripheral blood. These receptors originate from a man aged 55-75 years with acute or convalescent COVID-19.

This clone was picked up a small number of times. V is TRBV5-3 and J is TRBJ2-7, with D hard to call. TRBV5-3 is filed as an ORF, its function uncertain. With 0 bases removed from V and 2 bases from J, the gap between germline ends came to 12 bases. The CDR3 contains 15 residues. The chain's CDR3 is CARSLAAATTYEQYV. CDR3 sequence (DNA): TGTGCCAGAAGCTTGGCGGCAGCCACTACCTACGAGCAGTACGTC.

V usage is TRBV5-1 and J usage is TRBJ2-3; D unresolved. Between the trimmed V and J ends, which lost 2 bases and 0 bases, there was a span of 13 bases. CDR3 length equals 16 residues. Germline CDR1 is SGHRS and CDR2 is YFSETQ. The CDR3 spells CASSFVAETSTDTQYF. The CDR3 DNA reads as TGCGCCAGCAGCTTTGTGGCGGAAACTAGCACAGATACGCAGTATTTT.

The CDR3 nucleotides read TGTGCCAGCAGCCTGGACAGGGCAGGCACTGAAGCTTTCTTT. It translates to CASSLDRAGTEAFF. This chain joins TRBV6-2 or TRBV6-3 and TRBJ1-1; 8 bases map to TRBD1. After removal of 6 bases from V and 4 bases from J, the junction contained 7 bases not matched to a gene. The germline CDR1 and CDR2 sequences are MNHEY and SVGEGT. The CDR3 runs to 14 residues.

This chain connects TRBV28 to TRBJ1-6, with D perhaps TRBD1 (6 bases). The V end lost 4 bases, the J end lost 10 bases, and 17 bases lay between the germline ends. The CDR3 is 15 amino acids. Germline CDR1 MDHEN, CDR2 SYDVKM. CDR3 sequence (DNA): TGTGCCAGCAGTTCCATCACAGGGATTAACTCACCCCTCCACTTT. Translation: CASSSITGINSPLHF.

CDR3 in amino acids: CASSVGLAGGDTQYF. The CDR3 DNA reads TGTGCCAGCAGCGTAGGGCTAGCGGGAGGAGATACGCAGTATTTT. This chain uses TRBV9 with TRBJ2-3, with TRBD2 matching over 11 bases. CDR3 size: 15 residues. V trimming: 0 bases; J trimming: 5 bases; junction bases outside the gene matches: 2. Germline assignment: CDR1 SGDLS and CDR2 YYNGEE.

V and J are TRBV9 and TRBJ1-1; D is possibly TRBD1 (6 bases). Trimming took 4 bases from V and 3 from J, leaving 13 bases between them. The CDR3 sequence is 14 residues long. Germline V CDR1 and CDR2: SGDLS, YYNGEE. CDR3 loop: CASSSLQGYTEAFF. In DNA, the CDR3 is TGTGCCAGCAGCTCCTTACAGGGTTACACTGAAGCTTTCTTT. Looking up the rest from reference TRBV9 and TRBJ1-1 gives the full variable domain: DSGVTQTPKHLITATGQRVTLRCSPRSGDLSVYWYQQSLDQGLQFLIQYYNGEERAKGNILERFSAQQFPDLHSELNLSSLELGDSALYFCASSSLQGYTEAFFGQGTRLTVV.

The gene calls are TRBV10-3 and TRBJ2-3; 10 nucleotides line up with TRBD2. Per the germline V gene, CDR1 is ENHRY and CDR2 is SYGVKD. V lost 5 bases, J lost 2 bases, and 4 bases stayed unmatched. CDR3 size: 15 residues. The CDR3 sequence: CAISPSGGSTDTQYF. DNA of the CDR3: TGTGCCATCAGTCCTAGCGGGGGTTCCACAGATACGCAGTATTTT.

The V and J genes are TRBV19 and TRBJ2-1, with D possibly matching TRBD1 (7 bases). The germline V gene has CDR1 LNHDA and CDR2 SQIVND (reference sequence). The CDR3 contains 14 residues. V was cut by 0 bases and J by 6 bases, with 9 bases left in between. In DNA form, the CDR3 reads TGTGCCAGTAGTATAGACAGGGGGGTCAATGAGCAGTTCTTC. Its protein product is CASSIDRGVNEQFF.

This sequence joins TRBV27 and TRBJ1-1; weak D call: TRBD1 (5 bases). CDR3 length: 14 residues. CDR1 and CDR2 from the germline V gene are MNHEY and SMNVEV (reference sequence). The V end lost 1 base, the J end lost 4 bases, and 10 bases lay between the germline ends. This CDR3 reads CASSLFPGSTEAFF. The CDR3, as DNA: TGTGCCAGCAGTTTATTCCCAGGGTCCACTGAAGCTTTCTTT.

The V and J genes are TRBV6-5 and TRBJ2-6, with D perhaps matching TRBD2 (6 bases). The CDR3 is made up of 15 amino acids. Germline CDR1 is MNHEY and CDR2 is SVGAGI. Deletions cut 7 bases from V and 4 bases from J, with 14 bases between. The CDR3 sequence: CASTPGVSGANVLTF. The CDR3 DNA sequence: TGTGCCAGCACCCCGGGGGTATCCGGGGCCAACGTCCTGACTTTC.

CDR3 bases: TGTGCCAGCAGCTTAATGGGACAGCCAAATTCACCCCTCCACTTT. Translation: CASSLMGQPNSPLHF. The chain recombines TRBV5-4 with TRBJ1-6; 7 nucleotides line up with TRBD1. With 2 bases clipped from V and 7 bases from J, the junction kept 6 bases outside the gene matches. The CDR3 extends over 15 amino acids. Germline-derived CDR1 and CDR2 are SGHNT and YYREEE (reference sequence).

V and J are TRBV10-3 and TRBJ2-2, with D tentatively TRBD2 (7 bases). Germline assignment: CDR1 ENHRY and CDR2 SYGVKD. This CDR3 has 16 residues. The V end lost 2 bases, the J end lost 2 bases, and 12 bases lay between the germline ends. Here the CDR3 reads CAISERGASNTGELFF. The CDR3, as DNA: TGTGCCATCAGTGAGCGGGGGGCCTCCAACACCGGGGAGCTGTTTTTT.

This clone was picked up one time. V usage is TRBV10-3 and J usage is TRBJ2-3, with 10 bases identical to TRBD1. The CDR3 is made up of 14 amino acids. Losses at the gene ends were 6 bases for V and 2 bases for J; bases not matched to a gene: 2. Germline V CDR1 and CDR2: ENHRY, SYGVKD. As DNA, the CDR3 is TGTGCCATCAGGGGACAGGGGAACACAGATACGCAGTATTTT. It is translated as CAIRGQGNTDTQYF.

The V call is TRBV6-5, the J call TRBJ2-1; 7 nucleotides agree with TRBD2. Germline CDR1 and CDR2: MNHEY and SVGAGI. Unmatched junction bases numbered 5, after V lost 2 bases and J lost 7 bases. This CDR3 has 14 residues. CDR3 sequence reads: CASSYGRERNEQFF. The CDR3 bases are TGTGCCAGCAGTTACGGGCGGGAGCGGAATGAGCAGTTCTTC.

The chain links TRBV29-1 to TRBJ1-5; D perhaps matches TRBD1 (6 bases). Trimming removed 5 bases from V and 6 bases from J, with 14 bases in between. From germline, CDR1 is SQVTM and CDR2 ANQGSEA. CDR3 length equals 13 residues. CDR3 sequence (DNA): TGCAGCGTTCAAGGGGGGCTCGGTCAGCCCCAGCATTTT. It yields the protein CSVQGGLGQPQHF.

This sequence joins TRBV7-9 and TRBJ1-2; 10 nucleotides match TRBD1. Germline assignment: CDR1 SEHNR and CDR2 FQNEAQ (reference sequence). The CDR3 loop spans 12 amino acids. V shed 5 bases, J shed 10 bases, and the junction held 4 bases outside the gene matches. CDR3 nucleotides: TGTGCCAGCAGCCCCGGGACAGGGGCCTACACCTTC. As protein: CASSPGTGAYTF.

This chain connects TRBV11-3 to TRBJ2-7; D unclear. The germline CDR1 and CDR2 sequences are SGHNT and YENEEA. This CDR3 region has 15 residues. The V and J ends lost 2 bases and 2 bases respectively, with 13 bases between them. The CDR3 bases are TGTGCCAGCAGCTTATTCCCAAATACAGCCTACGAGCAGTACGTC. This encodes CASSLFPNTAYEQYV.

Only one count was recorded for this clone. The chain has TRBV6-1 and TRBJ2-3, with 10 bases fitting TRBD2. The V gene's germline CDR1 is MNHNS and CDR2 SASEGT. Trimming removed 4 bases from V and 2 bases from J; junction bases left unmatched: 6. CDR3 length: 16 amino acids. For the CDR3, the DNA is TGTGCCAGCAGTGTCTTAGCGGGAGGTATCACAGATACGCAGTATTTT. Amino acid sequence: CASSVLAGGITDTQYF.

This clone appeared a few times. The CDR3: CATSSRSYSGSTDTQYF. The CDR3, as DNA: TGTGCCACCAGCTCCCGATCCTATAGCGGGAGCACAGATACGCAGTATTTT. This chain connects TRBV15 to TRBJ2-3; 7 bases map to TRBD2. Trimming at V came to 5 bases and at J to 0 bases, leaving 11 bases not matched to a gene. This CDR3 contains 17 residues. Germline loops: CDR1 LNHNV, CDR2 YYDKDF (reference sequence).